This entry is about one TCR beta chain. Its antigen is not identified. This sample is part of a study of cytomegalovirus exposure and HLA in healthy donors. Germline V gives CDR1 MNHEY, CDR2 SMNVEV (reference sequence). V lost 4 bases, J lost 5 bases, and 12 bases lay in between. CDR3 length: 14 residues. A multiplex PCR was run with 60 Vbeta primers and 13 Jbeta primers. Assay used: immunoSEQ multiplex PCR; TCRdb lists only in-frame clones, some missing. The sample holds around 270,000 clones, 75% to 90% seen once. General study points: Later analysis found that TCR beta chains associated with HLA were more clonally expanded than other, equally common chains. Some V segments, TRBV6-2 and TRBV6-3 among them, were indistinguishable and were therefore excluded. Cytomegalovirus-associated status was assigned to about 160 TCR beta chains. It was reported that TCR beta sequences correctly inferred the HLA-A and HLA-B alleles for most subjects.

The V and J genes are TRBV27 and TRBJ2-1; TRBD2 is a possible D gene (5 bases). Sample: PBMCs. The clonotype comes from a girl aged 2 to 9 in good health and CMV-seronegative. CDR3 nucleotide sequence: TGTGCCAGCAGTTACGAGGGATTCCACAATGAGCAGTTCTTC. This translates into CASSYEGFHNEQFF.